This TCR beta chain was sequenced for a study of long-term antiretroviral therapy in people with HIV. General study findings and limits: Regardless of time point, clones expanded before ART dominated the repertoire.

Each HIV-infected participant was given treatment in the United States. V gave up 6 bases and J gave up 6 bases, with 12 bases separating them. The CDR3 spans 12 residues. From germline, CDR1 is MGHDK and CDR2 SYGVNS. To note about this clone: Its antigen is still unknown.

The assay used was immunoSEQ (version v3.0), run at survey level. Sequencing was designed to cover 40,000-50,000 T-cell genomes in each sample. Libraries were prepared by immunoSEQ multiplex PCR; TCRdb keeps only in-frame clonotypes and omits some of them. The sample has some 33,000 clones, around 79% seen once; the top ten hold roughly 6.1%. The V gene is TRBV25-1, the J gene TRBJ2-7; possible D gene TRBD1, 5 bases. The sequences come from unsorted PBMCs, collected 0.6 years after starting antiretroviral therapy. The TCR originated in a young man with HIV. Written as DNA, the CDR3 is TGTGCCAGCAGACAGGCCCTAGGCGAGCAGTACTTC. This sequence encodes CASRQALGEQYF.